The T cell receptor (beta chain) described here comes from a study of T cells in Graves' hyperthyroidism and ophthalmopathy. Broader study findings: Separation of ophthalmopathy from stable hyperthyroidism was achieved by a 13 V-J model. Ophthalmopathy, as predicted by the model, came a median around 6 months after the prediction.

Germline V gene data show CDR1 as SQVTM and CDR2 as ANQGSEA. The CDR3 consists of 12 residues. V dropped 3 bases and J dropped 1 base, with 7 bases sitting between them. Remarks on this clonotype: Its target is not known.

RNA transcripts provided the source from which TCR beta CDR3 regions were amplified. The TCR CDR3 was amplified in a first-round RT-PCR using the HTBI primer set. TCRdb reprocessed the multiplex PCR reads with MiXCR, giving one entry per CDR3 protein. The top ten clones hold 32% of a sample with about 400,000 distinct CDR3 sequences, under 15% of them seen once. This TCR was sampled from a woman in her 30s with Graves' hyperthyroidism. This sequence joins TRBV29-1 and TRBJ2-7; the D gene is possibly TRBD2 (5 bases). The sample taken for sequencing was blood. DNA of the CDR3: TGCAGCGTTGACCCGGGGTCCTACGAGCAGTACTTC. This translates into CSVDPGSYEQYF.